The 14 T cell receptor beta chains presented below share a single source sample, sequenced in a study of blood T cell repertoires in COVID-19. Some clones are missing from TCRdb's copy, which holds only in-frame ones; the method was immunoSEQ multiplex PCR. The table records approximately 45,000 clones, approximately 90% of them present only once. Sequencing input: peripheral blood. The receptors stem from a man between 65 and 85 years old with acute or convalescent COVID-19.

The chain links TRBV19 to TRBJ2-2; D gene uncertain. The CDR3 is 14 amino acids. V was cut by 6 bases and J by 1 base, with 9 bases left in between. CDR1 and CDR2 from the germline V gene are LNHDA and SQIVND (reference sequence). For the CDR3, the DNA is TGTGCCAGTAGATGGCAGGAGAACACCGGGGAGCTGTTTTTT. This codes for CASRWQENTGELFF. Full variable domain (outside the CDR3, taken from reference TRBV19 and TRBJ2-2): DGGITQSPKYLFRKEGQNVTLSCEQNLNHDAMYWYRQDPGQGLRLIYYSQIVNDFQKGDIAEGYSVSREKKESFPLTVTSAQKNPTAFYLCASRWQENTGELFFGEGSRLTVL.

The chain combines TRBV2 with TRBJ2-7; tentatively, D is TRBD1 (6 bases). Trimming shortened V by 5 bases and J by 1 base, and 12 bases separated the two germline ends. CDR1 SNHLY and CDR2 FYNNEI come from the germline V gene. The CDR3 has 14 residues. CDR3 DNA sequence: TGTGCCAGCAGTACCGGGACACCTTCCTACGAGCAGTACTTC. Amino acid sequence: CASSTGTPSYEQYF. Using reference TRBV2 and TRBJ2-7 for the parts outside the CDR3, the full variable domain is EPEVTQTPSHQVTQMGQEVILRCVPISNHLYFYWYRQILGQKVEFLVSFYNNEISEKSEIFDDQFSVERPDGSNFTLKIRSTKLEDSAMYFCASSTGTPSYEQYFGPGTRLTVT.

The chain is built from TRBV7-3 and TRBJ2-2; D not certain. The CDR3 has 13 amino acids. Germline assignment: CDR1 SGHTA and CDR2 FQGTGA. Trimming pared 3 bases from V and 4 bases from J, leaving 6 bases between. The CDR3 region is CASSFLATGELFF. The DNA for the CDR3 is TGTGCCAGCAGCTTCCTGGCCACCGGGGAGCTGTTTTTT. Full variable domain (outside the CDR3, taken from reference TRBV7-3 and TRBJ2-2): GAGVSQTPSNKVTEKGKYVELRCDPISGHTALYWYRQSLGQGPEFLIYFQGTGAADDSGLPNDRFFAVRPEGSVSTLKIQRTERGDSAVYLCASSFLATGELFFGEGSRLTVL.

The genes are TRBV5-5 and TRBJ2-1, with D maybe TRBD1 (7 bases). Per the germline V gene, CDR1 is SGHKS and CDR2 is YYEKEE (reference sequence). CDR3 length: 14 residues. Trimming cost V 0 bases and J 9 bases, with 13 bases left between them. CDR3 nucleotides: TGTGCCAGCAGCTTGGGCCCAGGGGGGAGTGAGCAGTTCTTC. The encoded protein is CASSLGPGGSEQFF.

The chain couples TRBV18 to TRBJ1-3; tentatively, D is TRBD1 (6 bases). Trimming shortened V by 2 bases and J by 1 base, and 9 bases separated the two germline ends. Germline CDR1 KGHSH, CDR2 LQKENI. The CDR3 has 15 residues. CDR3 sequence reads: CASSPGQGSGNTIYF. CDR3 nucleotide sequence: TGTGCCAGCTCACCAGGGCAGGGGTCTGGAAACACCATATATTTT.

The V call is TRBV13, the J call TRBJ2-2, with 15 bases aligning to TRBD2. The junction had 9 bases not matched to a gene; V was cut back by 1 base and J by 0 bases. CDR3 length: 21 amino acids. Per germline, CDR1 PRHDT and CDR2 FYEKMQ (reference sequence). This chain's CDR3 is CASSLAGTSGGHHSNTGELFF. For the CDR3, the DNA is TGTGCCAGCAGCTTAGCGGGGACTAGCGGGGGGCACCATTCGAACACCGGGGAGCTGTTTTTT.

The CDR3 loop is CSASLTGPNYGYTF. The CDR3 nucleotides read TGCAGTGCTAGTCTGACAGGGCCAAACTATGGCTACACCTTC. The chain links TRBV20-1 to TRBJ1-2, with 7 bases aligning to TRBD1. In germline, CDR1 is DFQATT, CDR2 SNEGSKA (reference sequence). Trimming cost V 3 bases and J 2 bases; bases outside gene matches: 6. The CDR3 has 14 residues.

The CDR3 bases are TGTGCCAGCAGACCGACAGGGTTCAGTGGCTACACCTTC. This translates into CASRPTGFSGYTF. This sequence joins TRBV12-3 or TRBV12-4 and TRBJ1-2; 7 bases line up with TRBD1. This CDR3 region has 13 residues. The V segment lost 6 bases and the J segment 7 bases; nucleotides outside the gene matches: 8.

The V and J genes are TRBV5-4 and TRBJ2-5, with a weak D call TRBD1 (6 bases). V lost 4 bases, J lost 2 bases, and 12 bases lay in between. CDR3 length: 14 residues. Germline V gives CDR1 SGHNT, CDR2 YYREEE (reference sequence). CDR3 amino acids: CASSPKTGQETQYF. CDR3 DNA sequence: TGTGCCAGCAGCCCTAAGACAGGACAAGAGACCCAGTACTTC.

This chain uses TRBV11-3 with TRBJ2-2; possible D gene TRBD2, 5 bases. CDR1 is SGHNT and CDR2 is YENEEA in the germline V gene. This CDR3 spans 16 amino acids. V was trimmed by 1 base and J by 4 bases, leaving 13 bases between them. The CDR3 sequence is CASSLGEGFGTGELFF. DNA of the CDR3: TGTGCCAGCAGCTTAGGAGAGGGCTTTGGCACCGGGGAGCTGTTTTTT.

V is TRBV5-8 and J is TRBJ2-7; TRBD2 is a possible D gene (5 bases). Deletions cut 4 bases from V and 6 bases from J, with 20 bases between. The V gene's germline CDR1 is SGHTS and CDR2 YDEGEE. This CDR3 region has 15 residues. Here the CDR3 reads CASSSRPGRGSEQYF. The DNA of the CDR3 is TGTGCCAGCAGCAGCCGGCCCGGCCGAGGGTCCGAGCAGTACTTC.

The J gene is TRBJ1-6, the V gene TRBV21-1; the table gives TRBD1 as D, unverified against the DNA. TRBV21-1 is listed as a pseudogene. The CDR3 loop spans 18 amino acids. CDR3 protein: CASSPHAGTGVGNSPLHF. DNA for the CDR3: TGTGCCAGCAGCCCCCACGCCGGGACAGGGGTTGGTAATTCACCCCTCCACTTT.

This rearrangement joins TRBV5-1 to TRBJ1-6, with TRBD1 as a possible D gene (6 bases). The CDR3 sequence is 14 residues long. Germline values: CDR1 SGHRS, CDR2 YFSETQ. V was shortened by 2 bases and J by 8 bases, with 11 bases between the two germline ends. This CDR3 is CASSFLAGDSPLHF. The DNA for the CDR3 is TGCGCCAGCAGCTTTCTAGCAGGGGATTCACCCCTCCACTTT. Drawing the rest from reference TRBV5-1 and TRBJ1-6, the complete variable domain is KAGVTQTPRYLIKTRGQQVTLSCSPISGHRSVSWYQQTPGQGLQFLFEYFSETQRNKGNFPGRFSGRQFSNSRSEMNVSTLELGDSALYLCASSFLAGDSPLHFGNGTRLTVT.

In DNA form, the CDR3 reads TGTGCCAGCAGTGAGACATTCGGACAGGAGGGTTCACCCCTCCACTTT. The encoded protein is CASSETFGQEGSPLHF. The rearrangement uses TRBV2 and TRBJ1-6, with TRBD1 matching over 7 bases. The junction had 11 bases not matched to a gene; V was cut back by 3 bases and J by 9 bases. CDR3 size: 16 residues. The germline gives CDR1 SNHLY, CDR2 FYNNEI.